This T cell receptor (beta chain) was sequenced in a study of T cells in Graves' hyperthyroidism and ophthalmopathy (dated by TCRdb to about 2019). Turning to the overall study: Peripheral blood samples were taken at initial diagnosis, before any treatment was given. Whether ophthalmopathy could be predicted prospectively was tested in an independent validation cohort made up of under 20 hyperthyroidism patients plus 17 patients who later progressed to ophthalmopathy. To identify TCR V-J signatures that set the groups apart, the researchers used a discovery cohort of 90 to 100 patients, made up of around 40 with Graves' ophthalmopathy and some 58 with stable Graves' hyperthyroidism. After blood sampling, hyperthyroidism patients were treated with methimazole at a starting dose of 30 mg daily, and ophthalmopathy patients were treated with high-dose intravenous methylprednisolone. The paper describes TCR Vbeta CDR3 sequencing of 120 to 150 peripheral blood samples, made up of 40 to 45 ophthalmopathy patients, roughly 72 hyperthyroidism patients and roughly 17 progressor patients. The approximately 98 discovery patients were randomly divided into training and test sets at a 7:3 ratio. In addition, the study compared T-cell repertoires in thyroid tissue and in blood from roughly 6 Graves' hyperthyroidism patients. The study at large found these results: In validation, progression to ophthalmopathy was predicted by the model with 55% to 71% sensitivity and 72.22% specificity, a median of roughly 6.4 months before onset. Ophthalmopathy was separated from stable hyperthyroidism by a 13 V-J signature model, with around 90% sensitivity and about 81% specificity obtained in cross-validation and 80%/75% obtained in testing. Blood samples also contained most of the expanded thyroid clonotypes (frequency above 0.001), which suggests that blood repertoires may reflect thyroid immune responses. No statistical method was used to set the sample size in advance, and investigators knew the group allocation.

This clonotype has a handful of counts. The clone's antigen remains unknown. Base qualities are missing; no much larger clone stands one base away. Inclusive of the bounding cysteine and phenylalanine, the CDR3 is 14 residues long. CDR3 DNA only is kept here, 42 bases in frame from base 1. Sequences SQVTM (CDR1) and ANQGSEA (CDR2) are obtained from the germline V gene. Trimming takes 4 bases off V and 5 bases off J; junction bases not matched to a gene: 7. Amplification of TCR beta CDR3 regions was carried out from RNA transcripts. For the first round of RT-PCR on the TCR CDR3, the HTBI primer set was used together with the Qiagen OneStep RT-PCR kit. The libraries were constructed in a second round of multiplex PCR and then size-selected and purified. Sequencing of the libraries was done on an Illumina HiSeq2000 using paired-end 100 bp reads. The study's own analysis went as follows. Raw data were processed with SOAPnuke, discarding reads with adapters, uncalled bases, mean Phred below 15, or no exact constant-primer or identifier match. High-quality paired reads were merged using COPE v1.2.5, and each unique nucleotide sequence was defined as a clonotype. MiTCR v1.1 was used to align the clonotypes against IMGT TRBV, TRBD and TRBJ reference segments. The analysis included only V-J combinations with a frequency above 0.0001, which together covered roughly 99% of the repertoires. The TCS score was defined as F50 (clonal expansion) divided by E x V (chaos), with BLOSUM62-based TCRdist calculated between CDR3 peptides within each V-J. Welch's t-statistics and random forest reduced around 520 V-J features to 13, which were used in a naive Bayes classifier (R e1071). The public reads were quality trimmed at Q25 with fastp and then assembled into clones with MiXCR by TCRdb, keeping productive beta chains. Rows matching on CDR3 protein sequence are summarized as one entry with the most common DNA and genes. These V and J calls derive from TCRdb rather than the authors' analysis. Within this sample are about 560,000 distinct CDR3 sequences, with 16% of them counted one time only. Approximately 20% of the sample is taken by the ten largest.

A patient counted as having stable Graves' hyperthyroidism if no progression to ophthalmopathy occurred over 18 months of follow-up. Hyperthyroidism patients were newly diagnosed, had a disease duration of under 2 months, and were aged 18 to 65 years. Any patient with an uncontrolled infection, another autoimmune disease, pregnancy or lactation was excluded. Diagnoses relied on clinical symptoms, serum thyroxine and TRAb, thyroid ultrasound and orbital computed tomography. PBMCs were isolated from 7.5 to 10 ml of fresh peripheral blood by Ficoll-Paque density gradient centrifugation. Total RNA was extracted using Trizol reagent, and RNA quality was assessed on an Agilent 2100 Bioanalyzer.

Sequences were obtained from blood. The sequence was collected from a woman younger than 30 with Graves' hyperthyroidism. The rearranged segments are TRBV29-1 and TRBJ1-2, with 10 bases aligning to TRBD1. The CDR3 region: CSVGQGAKGYGYTF. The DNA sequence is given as TGCAGCGTTGGACAGGGGGCAAAGGGGTATGGCTACACCTTC.